The clone carrying this TCR beta chain was counted between two and nine times. Its antigen is unknown. This sample is part of a study of T cell repertoires in cytomegalovirus infection. Looking at the study overall: HLA-B-restricted CMV epitopes that are well studied were used alongside recently identified HLA-C-restricted ones. Both a matching HLA type and CMV infection were indicated by public TCR beta signatures.

The CDR3 spans 16 residues. The J segment lost 5 bases and the V segment lost 8 bases, leaving 17 bases of the junction unmatched. Whole-study findings and limits: Clonotypes of TCR beta that were HLA-C-restricted and CMV-specific dominated the ex vivo response. Carriage of CMV together with the relevant HLA was identifiable through cumulative public TCR beta family frequency.

TCRdb re-analysed the reads in MiXCR, keeping a single row per CDR3 protein. The profile shows about 470,000 distinct CDR3 sequences, about 42% of them singletons. Material: cultured PBMCs, obtained from culture after CMV antigen stimulation. The receptor was isolated from a human donor in good health (CMV status not recorded). Some clones in this sample may be carry-over from other donors' samples. This chain uses TRBV12-3 or TRBV12-4 with TRBJ2-5, with 7 nucleotides matching TRBD2. For the CDR3, the DNA is TGTGCCAGCGGGGGGGGACCAGGAGCGGGATCCGAGACCCAGTACTTC. Protein sequence: CASGGGPGAGSETQYF.